This entry lists 20 T cell receptor beta chains sequenced from one sample in a study of metastatic and nonmetastatic thyroid tumors. TCRdb redid the clone calls on the PCR reads using MiXCR. The table has about 15,000 clones, 31% seen once. No treatment of any kind had been given to any patient before thyroid surgery. Sequencing was done on a sample of blood. The origin of the receptors is a female donor with papillary thyroid cancer or a benign thyroid nodule (not recorded which). Some clones in this sample may be carry-over from other donors' samples.

Ten or more counts support this clone. The rearrangement links TRBV5-8 to TRBJ2-1; TRBD2 matches 12 bases. The CDR3 sequence is 15 residues long. The germline V gene has CDR1 SGHTS and CDR2 YDEGEE. V trimming: 4 bases; J trimming: 4 bases; junction bases outside the gene matches: 3. The CDR3 protein is CASSLAGGNYNEQFF. As DNA, the CDR3 is TGTGCCAGCAGCCTAGCGGGGGGGAATTACAATGAGCAGTTCTTC.

Remarks on this clone: Different DNA sequences within this sample yield the same CDR3. This chain connects TRBV5-4 to TRBJ2-7; D is ambiguous. V gave up 2 bases and J gave up 4 bases, with 13 bases separating them. Germline loops: CDR1 SGHNT, CDR2 YYREEE (reference sequence). The length of the CDR3 is 14 residues. CDR3 amino acids: CASSFNGGLYEQYF. The CDR3 DNA sequence: TGTGCCAGCAGCTTCAACGGTGGTCTTTACGAGCAGTACTTC.

Many counts were recorded for this clone. The chain couples TRBV5-5 to TRBJ2-3; the match to TRBD1 covers 7 bases. Germline assignment: CDR1 SGHKS and CDR2 YYEKEE (reference sequence). The ends lost 4 bases at V and 3 bases at J; junction bases unmatched: 8. This CDR3 is 15 amino acids long. CDR3 bases: TGTGCCAGCAGCAAAACAGGGGCGCTAACAGATACGCAGTATTTT. Residues: CASSKTGALTDTQYF.

The V call is TRBV11-3, the J call TRBJ1-1; D unresolved. V was pared by 1 base and J by 0 bases, with 9 bases between. Germline lookup yields CDR1 SGHNT and CDR2 YENEEA. This CDR3 comprises 15 residues. The DNA for the CDR3 is TGTGCCAGCAGCTTAGGTGGGAGTTTGAACACTGAAGCTTTCTTT. This translates into CASSLGGSLNTEAFF.

This clone was detected many times. The chain links TRBV5-6 to TRBJ2-1; TRBD1 matches 9 bases. The CDR3 runs 15 residues. In germline, CDR1 is SGHDT, CDR2 YYEEEE. Trimming removed 4 bases from V and 8 bases from J; junction bases left unmatched: 10. The CDR3 is CASSPPDRGPHEQFF. The DNA of the CDR3 is TGTGCCAGCAGCCCTCCGGACAGGGGACCCCATGAGCAGTTCTTC.

This clone is judged medium-sized. The chain carries TRBV6-1 and TRBJ2-7; 11 nucleotides line up with TRBD2. Per germline, CDR1 MNHNS and CDR2 SASEGT. V lost 5 bases and J lost 3; bases outside the gene matches: 3. CDR3 size: 14 residues. The CDR3 DNA sequence: TGTGCCAGCAGTTCGACTAGCGGGGACTACGAGCAGTACTTC. Protein sequence: CASSSTSGDYEQYF.

This rearrangement joins TRBV24-1 to TRBJ2-7; 9 bases line up with TRBD2. With 4 bases clipped from V and 5 bases from J, the junction kept 5 bases outside the gene matches. CDR3 length: 14 residues. CDR1 and CDR2 from the germline V gene are KGHDR and SFDVKD. The CDR3 sequence: CATSDLRGGDEQYF. DNA of the CDR3: TGTGCCACCAGTGACCTGCGGGGGGGGGACGAGCAGTACTTC.

Note on this clone: The germline gene is not matched at one end of the junction; a read error may be the cause. The CDR3, as DNA: TGTGCCAGCAGCGTATCCGAGGGTACCTACTACGGCTACACCTTC. As protein: CASSVSEGTYYGYTF. The rearrangement uses TRBV9 and TRBJ1-2; D is unclear. This CDR3 comprises 15 residues. The germline gives CDR1 SGDLS, CDR2 YYNGEE. Filled out from reference TRBV9 and TRBJ1-2, the complete variable domain reads DSGVTQTPKHLITATGQRVTLRCSPRSGDLSVYWYQQSLDQGLQFLIQYYNGEERAKGNILERFSAQQFPDLHSELNLSSLELGDSALYFCASSVSEGTYYGYTFGSGTRLTVV.

The DNA of the CDR3 is TGTGCCAGCAGTCAACCGGGACCAAGCAATCAGCCCCAGCATTTT. This encodes CASSQPGPSNQPQHF. The chain joins TRBV12-3 or TRBV12-4 to TRBJ1-5; tentative D call: TRBD1 (5 bases). V was shortened by 5 bases and J by 1 base, with 12 bases between the two germline ends. The CDR3 has 15 amino acids.

Comments on this clone: The junction does not match germline at one end; this may be a read error. This sequence joins TRBV6-2 or TRBV6-3 and TRBJ1-2; a possible D gene is TRBD1 (6 bases). This CDR3 has 13 residues. CDR1 and CDR2 (germline): MNHEY, SVGEGT. DNA of the CDR3: TGTGCCAGCAGTTACTCGAACAGGGACGGTTACACATTC. This codes for CASSYSNRDGYTF.

This clone is medium-sized. The J gene is TRBJ1-2, the V gene TRBV5-1, with 10 bases fitting TRBD1. The CDR3 spans 16 residues. V shed 1 base and J 7 bases; nucleotides not matched to a gene: 10. Germline CDR1 reads SGHRS; CDR2 reads YFSETQ. The CDR3: CASSLKPGQGILGYTF. The CDR3 coding sequence is TGCGCCAGCAGCTTGAAACCGGGACAGGGGATACTTGGCTACACCTTC.

This clone has more than one count but fewer than ten. The chain uses TRBV20-1 and TRBJ2-1; 9 positions match TRBD1. This CDR3 spans 15 amino acids. Germline values: CDR1 DFQATT, CDR2 SNEGSKA (reference sequence). Trimming at V came to 6 bases and at J to 3 bases, leaving 9 bases not matched to a gene. The CDR3 region is CSATLGDRDYNEQFF. The CDR3 region has the DNA TGCAGTGCCACCCTTGGGGACAGGGACTACAATGAGCAGTTCTTC.

Judged by abundance, this clone is medium-sized. This chain joins TRBV6-1 and TRBJ1-2; D is unresolved. Trimming removed 11 bases at V and 3 bases at J, with 16 bases between. Germline assignment: CDR1 MNHNS and CDR2 SASEGT. The CDR3 runs 13 residues. The CDR3 region is CAARPGSDYGYTF. The CDR3, as DNA: TGTGCCGCCCGCCCCGGGAGCGACTATGGCTACACCTTC.

This clone was detected only once. The CDR3 loop is CAWSDTAGSDEQYF. The CDR3 coding sequence is TGTGCCTGGAGTGACACAGCGGGTTCGGACGAGCAGTACTTC. The J gene is TRBJ2-7, the V gene TRBV30, with TRBD2 as a possible D gene (6 bases). Germline CDR1 and CDR2: GTSNPN and SVGIG (reference sequence). This CDR3 is 14 amino acids long. The ends were cut back, 1 base at V and 5 bases at J, with 15 bases in the middle.

By share, this clone ranks as medium-sized. The chain employs TRBV6-2 or TRBV6-3 and TRBJ2-1; 8 nucleotides match TRBD2. CDR3 length: 17 residues. V shed 2 bases, J shed 2 bases, and the junction held 8 bases outside the gene matches. The germline V gene encodes CDR1 MNHEY and CDR2 SVGEGT. CDR3 protein: CASSYPQRGPTYNEQFF. CDR3 nucleotide sequence: TGTGCCAGCAGTTACCCCCAGCGGGGGCCCACCTACAATGAGCAGTTCTTC.

The gene calls are TRBV6-1 and TRBJ1-2; no clear D gene. This CDR3 comprises 14 residues. Trimming took 5 bases from V and 5 from J, leaving 15 bases between them. Germline loops: CDR1 MNHNS, CDR2 SASEGT. CDR3 loop: CASSPVGQWYGYTF. The CDR3 DNA reads as TGTGCCAGCAGTCCTGTTGGGCAATGGTATGGCTACACCTTC.

Judged by abundance, this clone is medium-sized. V usage is TRBV6-2 or TRBV6-3 and J usage is TRBJ2-2; 8 positions match TRBD2. Germline V lookup: CDR1 MNHEY, CDR2 SVGEGT. This CDR3 is 17 amino acids long. V dropped 6 bases and J dropped 0; count of bases not matched to a gene: 9. The CDR3 DNA reads as TGTGCCAGCAGCCCGGACGGCGGGGGGCCGAACACCGGGGAGCTGTTTTTT. Its protein is CASSPDGGGPNTGELFF.

This clone appeared many times. The genes are TRBV6-2 or TRBV6-3 and TRBJ2-5, with 9 bases fitting TRBD2. Germline-derived CDR1 and CDR2 are MNHEY and SVGEGT. V shed 7 bases and J 4 bases; nucleotides not matched to a gene: 7. This CDR3 has 14 residues. The CDR3 loop reads CASKAGGFVETQYF. CDR3 coding DNA: TGTGCCAGCAAGGCGGGGGGGTTCGTAGAGACCCAGTACTTC.

This clone was counted ten times or more. The chain is built from TRBV7-3 and TRBJ2-3, with 8 bases fitting TRBD2. The V gene's germline CDR1 is SGHTA and CDR2 FQGTGA. CDR3 length: 16 residues. The junction had 5 bases not matched to a gene; V was cut back by 1 base and J by 2 bases. The DNA of the CDR3 is TGTGCCAGCAGCTTAAACTCGGGACTAGACACAGATACGCAGTATTTT. Its translation: CASSLNSGLDTDTQYF.

This clone is medium-sized (0.01 to 0.1%). This CDR3 reads CASSPRGQGSNTEAFF. The CDR3 DNA reads as TGTGCCAGCTCACCAAGGGGACAGGGTTCTAACACTGAAGCTTTCTTT. J is TRBJ1-1 and V is TRBV18, with 9 nucleotides matching TRBD1. V lost 2 bases and J lost 2; bases outside the gene matches: 6. This CDR3 is 16 amino acids long. CDR1 and CDR2 (germline): KGHSH, LQKENI. Combining the CDR3 with reference TRBV18 and TRBJ1-1 gives the whole variable domain NAGVMQNPRHLVRRRGQEARLRCSPMKGHSHVYWYRQLPEEGLKFMVYLQKENIIDESGMPKERFSAEFPKEGPSILRIQQVVRGDSAAYFCASSPRGQGSNTEAFFGQGTRLTVV.